This passage covers 13 T cell receptor beta chains from one sample sequenced in a study of identical twins. TCRdb reprocessed the 5' RACE reads via MiXCR and lists one record per CDR3 protein. The profile covers about 1.7 million distinct CDR3 sequences, with about 32% appearing a single time and less than 0.35% taken by the ten largest. The source material was cord blood. Receptors were obtained from a newborn girl in good health.

The J gene is TRBJ1-1, the V gene TRBV20-1; no firm D call. The germline gives CDR1 DFQATT, CDR2 SNEGSKA (reference sequence). The CDR3 is made up of 11 amino acids. Trimming took 0 bases from V and 6 from J, leaving 5 bases between them. This CDR3 is CSARDSAEAFF. CDR3 DNA sequence: TGCAGTGCTAGAGATTCTGCTGAAGCTTTCTTT.

This clonotype was seen at least ten times. The V call is TRBV29-1, the J call TRBJ2-7; no reliable D call. Germline CDR1 is SQVTM and CDR2 is ANQGSEA. Trimming stripped 3 bases from V and 0 bases from J, with 12 bases between. This CDR3 region has 14 residues. CDR3 loop: CSVEFSADSYEQYF. CDR3 bases: TGCAGCGTTGAGTTCTCCGCGGACTCCTACGAGCAGTACTTC.

This clonotype was seen a handful of times. V usage is TRBV7-2 and J usage is TRBJ2-7, with 7 bases identical to TRBD2. CDR1 SGHTA and CDR2 FQGNSA come from the germline V gene. The trim removed 1 base at V and 9 bases at J, leaving 0 bases unmatched. The CDR3 has 11 residues. The CDR3 DNA reads TGTGCCAGCAGCTTAGGCGGGAGGCAGTACTTC. This translates into CASSLGGRQYF.

Note on this clonotype: Here the CDR3 omits its conserved ending phenylalanine or tryptophan, so a read error is the likely source. This chain uses TRBV24-1 with TRBJ2-4, with 12 positions matching TRBD1. The assigned J gene may be wrong: the sequence end matches TRBJ2-7 better. The CDR3 is 18 residues long. CDR1 and CDR2 from the germline V gene are KGHDR and SFDVKD. This CDR3 is CATSDLLNRDRGLLEQYL. As DNA, the CDR3 is TGTGCCACCAGTGATCTATTGAACCGGGACAGGGGGCTGCTCGAGCAGTACCTC.

This clonotype was detected a few times. This rearrangement joins TRBV28 to TRBJ2-7; 12 bases line up with TRBD2. The CDR3 contains 14 residues. J gave up 5 bases and V 7 bases, and 6 bases lay outside the gene matches. Germline lookup yields CDR1 MDHEN and CDR2 SYDVKM. CDR3 nucleotide sequence: TGTGCCAGCAAAGTAACTAGCGGGAGGAACGAGCAGTACTTC. It specifies CASKVTSGRNEQYF.

With respect to this clonotype: At one end the junction does not follow the germline gene, possibly because of a read error. The chain links TRBV2 to TRBJ2-3; the D gene could be TRBD1 or TRBD2 (5 bases each). This CDR3 is 16 amino acids long. Germline values: CDR1 SNHLY, CDR2 FYNNEI. The CDR3 DNA reads as TGTGCCAGCAGTGAGGGACCAGTTGGAGTCACAGATGCGCAGTATTTT. Translation gives CASSEGPVGVTDAQYF.

The chain recombines TRBV14 with TRBJ2-7; TRBD1 matches 10 bases. The CDR3 extends over 14 amino acids. V trimming: 3 bases; J trimming: 4 bases; junction bases outside the gene matches: 3. Germline CDR1 SGHDN, CDR2 FVKESK. Written as DNA, the CDR3 is TGTGCCAGCAGCCATTGGGGACAGGGGTACGAGCAGTACTTC. The encoded protein is CASSHWGQGYEQYF.

This chain links TRBV29-1 with TRBJ2-5, with 12 bases fitting TRBD1. CDR1 SQVTM and CDR2 ANQGSEA come from the germline V gene. With 4 bases clipped from V and 4 bases from J, the junction kept 13 bases outside the gene matches. CDR3 length: 17 residues. CDR3 nucleotide sequence: TGCAGCGTTGGGGACAGGGGGCTAGCGGGACCAAGAGAGACCCAGTACTTC. Its translation: CSVGDRGLAGPRETQYF.

This clonotype was found a few times. CDR3 sequence: CASSYMVSAEQYF. CDR3 bases: TGTGCCAGCAGTTATATGGTAAGCGCCGAGCAGTACTTC. V usage is TRBV27 and J usage is TRBJ2-4; no clear D gene. The J call could be wrong; TRBJ2-7 is a better fit for the DNA end. Germline CDR1 MNHEY, CDR2 SMNVEV (reference sequence). The CDR3 has 13 amino acids.

The chain is built from TRBV5-6 and TRBJ2-2; TRBD1 aligns across 7 bases. The CDR3 contains 17 residues. Unmatched junction bases numbered 13, after V lost 4 bases and J lost 4 bases. CDR1 SGHDT and CDR2 YYEEEE come from the germline V gene. This chain's CDR3 is CASSDFITGAGTGELFF. CDR3 coding DNA: TGTGCCAGCAGCGATTTTATAACAGGGGCGGGCACCGGGGAGCTGTTTTTT.

The gene calls are TRBV21-1 and TRBJ1-5; TRBD1, the table's D call, lacks a check against the DNA. TRBV21-1 is described as a pseudogene. The CDR3 covers 21 residues. The CDR3 here is CASSKGGACGRNTRVVQPQHF. The DNA of the CDR3 is TGTGCCAGCAGCAAAGGTGGGGCATGTGGGAGAAATACCCGAGTGGTGCAGCCCCAGCATTTT.

J is TRBJ1-2 and V is TRBV29-1; 7 bases are a match to TRBD1. V trimming: 4 bases; J trimming: 4 bases; junction bases outside the gene matches: 6. The CDR3 spans 13 residues. CDR1 and CDR2 from the germline V gene are SQVTM and ANQGSEA. The CDR3 DNA sequence: TGCAGCGTTGTTCTCCAGGGGGGCTATGGCTACACCTTC. It translates to CSVVLQGGYGYTF.

This rearrangement joins TRBV20-1 to TRBJ2-3; 9 nucleotides agree with TRBD2. V shed 3 bases and J 2 bases; nucleotides not matched to a gene: 6. The CDR3 has 15 amino acids. Germline loops: CDR1 DFQATT, CDR2 SNEGSKA (reference sequence). In DNA form, the CDR3 reads TGCAGTGCTAGGGGACTAGCAAGAGACACAGATACGCAGTATTTT. Translated, it gives CSARGLARDTDTQYF.